This TCR delta chain was captured in a study of γδ T cells in repeated Plasmodium falciparum infection (TCRdb year 2021). Background on the whole study: In the natural-infection arm, Malian children exposed to intense seasonal malaria transmission were enrolled and compared against age and gender matched Australian children. Using both natural infection in Mali and controlled human malaria infection, the study looked at the way repeated Plasmodium falciparum infection shapes the human gammadelta T cell repertoire. The gammadelta TCR repertoires from Mali were analysed in two ways: cross-sectionally during periods with no transmission, and longitudinally across episodes of acute febrile malaria. About five malaria-naive U.S. adults underwent four controlled human malaria infections by bites from P. falciparum NF54-infected Anopheles stephensi mosquitoes over about 600 days. Samples from controlled-infection subjects were taken at baseline, just before selected infections, and 21 days after each infection. What the authors observed across the whole study: Compared with Australian children, Malian children appeared to have Vdelta2-negative gammadelta TCR repertoires that were more clonally expanded, less diverse and less shared. Analysis of inter-individual variability in gammadelta T cell responses was limited by the small size of the controlled-infection cohort. In Vdelta2-negative, largely Vdelta1+, gammadelta TCR repertoires, repeated controlled infections appeared to drive waves of new clonotype selection. The Malian cohort was drawn from a small rural village made up mostly of one ethnic group, which limits generalizability. Across time and infection, the Vgamma9/Vdelta2+ TCR repertoires showed a highly stable polyclonal makeup, with many TCRgamma sequences overlapping between individuals.

Library preparation employed multiplex PCR. This sample was sequenced with an Illumina MiSeq. Both TCR gamma (TRG) and TCR delta (TRD) chains were sequenced from each sorted gammadelta T cell sample. Per the original workflow: Repertoire analyses included clonotype tree plots, accumulated frequency of the top 20 clonotypes, diversity index (DI) and D75 metrics. Clonotypes were called again by TCRdb from the public reads via CATT, and duplicate nucleotide sequences were then merged into one entry. The authors' filters were not applied to this entry. The sample table records roughly 93,000 delta-chain clones; more than 1.4% of these occur just once. The ten largest account for around 8.5% of the sample. V and J are truncated by 3 bases and 0 bases respectively, leaving an intervening sequence of 11 bases. From a lookup of the germline V gene, CDR1 and CDR2 are TSWWSYY and QGS. CDR3 length: 15 amino acids, cysteine to phenylalanine. CDR3 DNA only is kept here, 45 bases in frame from base 1.

This clone was counted at least ten times. Its cognate antigen has yet to be identified. It has no much larger one-base neighbor in the sample; base qualities were not kept. For bulk TCR repertoire analysis, Vgamma9/Vdelta2+ and Vdelta2-negative gammadelta T cell populations were isolated by flow sorting from peripheral blood mononuclear cells. The sequence joins TRDV1 to TRDJ1; the D gene is not confidently resolved. The specimen sequenced was gamma-delta T cells from blood. This receptor was obtained from a pool of human donors (malaria-infected and uninfected, not separated). The CDR3 sequence is CALGDIPLNTDKLIF. The sequenced DNA: TGTGCTCTTGGGGACATCCCGCTTAACACCGATAAACTCATCTTT.